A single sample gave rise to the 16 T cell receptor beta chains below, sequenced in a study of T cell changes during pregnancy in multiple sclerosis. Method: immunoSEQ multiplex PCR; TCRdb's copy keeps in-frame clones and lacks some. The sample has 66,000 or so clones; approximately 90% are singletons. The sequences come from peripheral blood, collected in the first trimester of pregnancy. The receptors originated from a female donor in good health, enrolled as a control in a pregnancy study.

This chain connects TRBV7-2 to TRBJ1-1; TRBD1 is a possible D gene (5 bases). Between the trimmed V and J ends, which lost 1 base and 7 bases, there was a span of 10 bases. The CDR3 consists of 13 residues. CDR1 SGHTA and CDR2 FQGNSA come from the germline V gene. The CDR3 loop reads CASSLEGHGEAFF. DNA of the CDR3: TGTGCCAGCAGCTTAGAGGGGCATGGTGAAGCTTTCTTT.

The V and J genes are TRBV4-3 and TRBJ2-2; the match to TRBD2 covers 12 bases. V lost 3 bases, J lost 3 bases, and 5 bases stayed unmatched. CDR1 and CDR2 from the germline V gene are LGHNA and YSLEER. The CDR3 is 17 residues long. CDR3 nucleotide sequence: TGCGCCAGCAGCCAGGGGACTAGCGGGTGGGACACCGGGGAGCTGTTTTTT. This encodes CASSQGTSGWDTGELFF.

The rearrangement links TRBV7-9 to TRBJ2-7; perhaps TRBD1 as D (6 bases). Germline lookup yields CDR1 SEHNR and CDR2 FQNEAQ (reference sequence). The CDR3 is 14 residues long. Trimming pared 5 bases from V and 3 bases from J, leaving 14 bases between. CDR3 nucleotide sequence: TGTGCCAGCAGCCCCCGGACAGAGATCTACGAGCAGTACTTC. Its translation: CASSPRTEIYEQYF.

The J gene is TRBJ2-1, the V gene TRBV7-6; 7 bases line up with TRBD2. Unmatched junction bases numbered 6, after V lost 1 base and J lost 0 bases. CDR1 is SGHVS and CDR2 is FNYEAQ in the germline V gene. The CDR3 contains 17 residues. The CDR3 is CASSLVPAGSSYNEQFF. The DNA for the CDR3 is TGTGCCAGCAGCTTAGTTCCAGCGGGAAGCTCCTACAATGAGCAGTTCTTC.

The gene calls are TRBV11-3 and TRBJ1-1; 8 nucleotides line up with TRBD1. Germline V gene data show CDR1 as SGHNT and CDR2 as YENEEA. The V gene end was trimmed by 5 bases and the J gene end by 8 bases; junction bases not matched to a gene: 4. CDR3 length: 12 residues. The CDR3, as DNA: TGTGCCAGCAGCCTACGGGACAGGGAAGCTTTCTTT. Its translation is CASSLRDREAFF.

CDR3 loop: CASSLGTGSRTRNPTYGYTF. The CDR3, as DNA: TGCGCCAGCAGCCTAGGGACAGGGAGTCGAACCCGAAACCCCACATATGGCTACACCTTC. The rearrangement joins TRBV4-3 to TRBJ1-2; TRBD1 matches 9 bases. The trim removed 4 bases at V and 5 bases at J, leaving 23 bases unmatched. The CDR3 extends over 20 amino acids. The germline V gene encodes CDR1 LGHNA and CDR2 YSLEER.

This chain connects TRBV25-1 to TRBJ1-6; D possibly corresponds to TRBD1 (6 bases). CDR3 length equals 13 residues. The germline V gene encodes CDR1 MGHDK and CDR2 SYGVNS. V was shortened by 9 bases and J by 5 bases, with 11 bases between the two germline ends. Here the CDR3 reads CASATGNNSPLHF. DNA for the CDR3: TGTGCCAGTGCTACAGGGAATAATTCACCCCTCCACTTT.

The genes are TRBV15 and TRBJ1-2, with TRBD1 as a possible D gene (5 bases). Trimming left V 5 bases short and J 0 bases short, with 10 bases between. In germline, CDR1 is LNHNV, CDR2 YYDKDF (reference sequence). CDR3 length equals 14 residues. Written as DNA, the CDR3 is TGTGCCACCAGCCCGACAGATGCTAACTATGGCTACACCTTC. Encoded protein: CATSPTDANYGYTF. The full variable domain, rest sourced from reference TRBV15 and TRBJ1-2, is DAMVIQNPRYQVTQFGKPVTLSCSQTLNHNVMYWYQQKSSQAPKLLFHYYDKDFNNEADTPDNFQSRRPNTSFCFLDIRSPGLGDTAMYLCATSPTDANYGYTFGSGTRLTVV.

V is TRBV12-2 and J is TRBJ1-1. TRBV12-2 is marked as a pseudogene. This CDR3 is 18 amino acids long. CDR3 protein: CASRIAGLGGRGTREAFF. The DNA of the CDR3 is TGTGCAAGTCGGATAGCGGGATTGGGGGGCAGGGGCACCCGGGAAGCTTTCTTT.

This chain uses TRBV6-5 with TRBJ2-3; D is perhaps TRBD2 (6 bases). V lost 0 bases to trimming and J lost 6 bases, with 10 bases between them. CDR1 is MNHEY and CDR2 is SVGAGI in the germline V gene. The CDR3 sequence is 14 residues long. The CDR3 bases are TGTGCCAGCAGTTACTCGAACCGGGGGGATACGCAGTATTTT. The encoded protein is CASSYSNRGDTQYF.

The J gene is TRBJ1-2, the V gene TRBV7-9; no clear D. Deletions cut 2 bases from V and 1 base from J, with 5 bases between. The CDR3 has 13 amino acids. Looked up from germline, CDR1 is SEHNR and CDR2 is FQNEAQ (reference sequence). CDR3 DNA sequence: TGTGCCAGCAGCTTATCACTTAACTATGGCTACACCTTC. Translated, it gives CASSLSLNYGYTF. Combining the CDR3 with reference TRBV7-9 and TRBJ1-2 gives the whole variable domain DTGVSQNPRHKITKRGQNVTFRCDPISEHNRLYWYRQTLGQGPEFLTYFQNEAQLEKSRLLSDRFSAERPKGSFSTLEIQRTEQGDSAMYLCASSLSLNYGYTFGSGTRLTVV.

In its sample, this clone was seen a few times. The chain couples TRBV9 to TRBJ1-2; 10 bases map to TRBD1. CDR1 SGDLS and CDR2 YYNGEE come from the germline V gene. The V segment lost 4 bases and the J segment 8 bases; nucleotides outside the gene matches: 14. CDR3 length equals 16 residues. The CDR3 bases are TGTGCCAGCAGCCCTAGACAGGGGGCACCCGTAGGAGGCTACACCTTC. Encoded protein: CASSPRQGAPVGGYTF.

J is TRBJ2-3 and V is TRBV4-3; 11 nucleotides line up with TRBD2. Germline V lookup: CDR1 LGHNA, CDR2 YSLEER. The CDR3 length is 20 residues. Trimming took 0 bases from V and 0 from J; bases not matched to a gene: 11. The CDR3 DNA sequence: TGCGCCAGCAGCCAAGATCTCCTAGCGGGGGGCCGTACTAGCACAGATACGCAGTATTTT. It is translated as CASSQDLLAGGRTSTDTQYF.

The CDR3 reads CASSGAGSLNEKLFF. The CDR3 nucleotides are TGTGCCAGTTCCGGCGCGGGAAGCCTAAATGAAAAACTGTTTTTT. The genes are TRBV18 and TRBJ1-4; D is undetermined. The CDR3 is 15 amino acids. The V gene lost 9 bases and the J gene lost 5 bases, with 19 bases spanning the gap. In germline, CDR1 is KGHSH, CDR2 LQKENI.

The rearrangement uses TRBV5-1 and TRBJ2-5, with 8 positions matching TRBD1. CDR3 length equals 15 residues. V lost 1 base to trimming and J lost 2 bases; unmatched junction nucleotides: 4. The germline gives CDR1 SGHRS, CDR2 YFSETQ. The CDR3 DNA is TGCGCCAGCAGCTTGCAGGGGGCCGTACAAGAGACCCAGTACTTC. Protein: CASSLQGAVQETQYF. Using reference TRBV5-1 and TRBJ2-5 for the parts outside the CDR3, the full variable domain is KAGVTQTPRYLIKTRGQQVTLSCSPISGHRSVSWYQQTPGQGLQFLFEYFSETQRNKGNFPGRFSGRQFSNSRSEMNVSTLELGDSALYLCASSLQGAVQETQYFGPGTRLLVL.

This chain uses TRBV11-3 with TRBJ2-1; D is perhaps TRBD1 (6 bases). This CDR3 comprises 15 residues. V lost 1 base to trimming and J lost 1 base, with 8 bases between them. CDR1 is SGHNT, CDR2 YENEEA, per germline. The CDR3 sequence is CASSLGGQSYNEQFF. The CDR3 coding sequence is TGTGCCAGCAGCTTAGGAGGACAGTCCTACAATGAGCAGTTCTTC.